This T cell receptor (beta chain) is from a study of T cell responses to AZD1222 COVID-19 vaccine. This clone is a singleton in its sample. This table comes from immunoSEQ multiplex PCR, and its TCRdb copy is limited to in-frame clones, with some not included. The data show about 100,000 clones, roughly nine tenths seen once. CDR1 and CDR2 (germline): MDHEN, SYDVKM. The CDR3 length is 11 residues. Trimming shortened V by 6 bases and J by 5 bases, and 7 bases separated the two germline ends. Sequences were derived from peripheral blood, sampled 28 days after the second AZD1222 dose. This TCR came from an adult who received the AZD1222 COVID-19 vaccine. The rearrangement joins TRBV28 to TRBJ1-2; no clear D gene. The CDR3 nucleotides are TGTGCCAGCAGACTAGAGTATGGCTACACCTTC. This codes for CASRLEYGYTF.